The rows below give T cell receptor beta chains drawn from one sample of a study of CD8 T cells in Susac syndrome. A single record per CDR3 protein comes from TCRdb applying MiXCR to the immunoSEQ multiplex PCR reads. The sample shows around 200,000 distinct CDR3 sequences, 85% to 95% of them seen only once. The sample consisted of CD4+ T cells from PBMCs. These receptors all stem from a human donor with multiple sclerosis. Each CDR3 is given with its conserved first and last residue. The order of the fields is D gene, clone size, J gene, V gene, CDR3 DNA, CDR3 protein. D genes are given only for firm matches. Size is omitted from some rows. Given values are once, few, many or a class for expanded clones.

NA,NA,TRBJ2-1,TRBV20-1,TGCAGTGCTAGAGAATGGGGCAGGGCTAATGAGCAGTTCTTC,CSAREWGRANEQFF
NA,NA,TRBJ2-2,TRBV24-1,TGTGCCACCGCGGCACGACCCGGGGAGCTGTTTTTT,CATAARPGELFF
NA,NA,TRBJ2-5,TRBV29-1,TGCAGCGTTTCGGACTACGTGGAGACCCAGTACTTC,CSVSDYVETQYF
NA,NA,TRBJ1-6,TRBV27,TGTGCCAGCAGTTCCCTTTACGTTAGCTCCTATAATTCACCCCTCCACTTT,CASSSLYVSSYNSPLHF
NA,NA,TRBJ2-1,TRBV20-1,TGCAGTGCTAGAGAGGAGGGTCGGGAGCAGTTCTTC,CSAREEGREQFF
TRBD1,NA,TRBJ2-3,TRBV11-2,TGTGCCAGCAGAGGACAGGGCGCGGAGATTTACACAGATACGCAGTATTTT,CASRGQGAEIYTDTQYF
TRBD1,NA,TRBJ1-1,TRBV2,TGTGCCAGCAGGTGGGACAGGGAGTCGGCTTTCTTT,CASRWDRESAFF
NA,NA,TRBJ2-1,TRBV20-1,TGCAGTGCTAGCCTTTTGACTGAATCCTACAATGAGCAGTTCTTC,CSASLLTESYNEQFF
TRBD2,NA,TRBJ2-7,TRBV30,TGTGCCTGGAGGGGACTAGCGGCACTAGAGCAGTACTTC,CAWRGLAALEQYF
NA,NA,TRBJ2-3,TRBV18,TGTGCCAGCTCACCCGGAGCGGCCGAGCTGGATACGCAGTATTTT,CASSPGAAELDTQYF
NA,once,TRBJ2-3,TRBV30,TGTGCCTGGGGGAAGAGTAGCACAGATACGCAGTATTTT,CAWGKSSTDTQYF
NA,NA,TRBJ2-5,TRBV7-8,TGTGCCAGCAGCTCCACCGGGACAAGACAAGAGACCCAGTACTTC,CASSSTGTRQETQYF
NA,NA,TRBJ1-1,TRBV5-1,TGCGCCAGCAGTCCGGGACATGAGAACACTGAAGCTTTCTTT,CASSPGHENTEAFF
NA,NA,TRBJ2-1,TRBV12-3/TRBV12-4,TGTGCCAGCAGTGGGCCTGACAATGAGCAGTTCTTC,CASSGPDNEQFF
NA,NA,TRBJ1-2,TRBV5-1,TGCGCCAGCAGCTCATATTTAGGACGAACGGATGGCTACACCTTC,CASSSYLGRTDGYTF
TRBD2,NA,TRBJ2-5,TRBV3-1,TGTGCCAGCAGCCAAGGACTAGCGGGGGCCTGGACGGGGACCCAGTACTTC,CASSQGLAGAWTGTQYF
TRBD1,once,TRBJ2-5,TRBV9,TGTGCCAGCAGCATCCGACAGGGGACAGAGACCCAGTACTTC,CASSIRQGTETQYF
TRBD1,NA,TRBJ2-2,TRBV25-1,TGTGCCACCGGGGACAGGGCTGGCGGGGAGCTGTTTTTT,CATGDRAGGELFF
NA,NA,TRBJ1-5,TRBV24-1,TGTGCCACCGAGCGAGGTAGGGCAGGGGAAAATCAGCCCCAGCATTTT,CATERGRAGENQPQHF
TRBD1,NA,TRBJ2-5,TRBV2,TGTGCCAGCAGTGAGTGGGACAGGGCTCGGGGTCGGCAAGAGACCCAGTACTTC,CASSEWDRARGRQETQYF
TRBD1,NA,TRBJ2-7,TRBV20-1,TGCAGTGCTAGCGGGACAGGTAGCTCCTACGAGCAGTACTTC,CSASGTGSSYEQYF
NA,NA,TRBJ2-1,TRBV10-3,TGTGCCATCCAAGCGGGCGGGGGCAGCGACAATGAGCAGTTCTTC,CAIQAGGGSDNEQFF
NA,NA,TRBJ2-1,TRBV19,TGTGCCAGTAGCATGCAGGGTACTACAACCAATGAGCAGTTCTTC,CASSMQGTTTNEQFF
TRBD1,NA,TRBJ1-1,TRBV29-1,TGCAGCGTTGCATTTCAGGGGGCGAACACTGAAGCTTTCTTT,CSVAFQGANTEAFF
TRBD1,NA,TRBJ1-2,TRBV20-1,TGCAGTGTTACGCCGGGACAGGGACAAGACTATGGCTACACCTTC,CSVTPGQGQDYGYTF
NA,NA,TRBJ2-1,TRBV12-3/TRBV12-4,TGTGCCAGCAGTACCAGCGAGTACGAGAATGAGCAGTTCTTC,CASSTSEYENEQFF
NA,NA,TRBJ2-5,TRBV12-3/TRBV12-4,TGTGCCAGCAGTCCTTGGGTGGGGGAGACCCAGTACTTC,CASSPWVGETQYF
NA,NA,TRBJ1-1,TRBV3-1,TGTGCCAGCAGCCGTGGACCACTGGTAGCTTTCTTT,CASSRGPLVAFF
NA,NA,TRBJ2-5,TRBV20-1,TGCAGTGCTAGAGCCGCCTCATGGAACCAAGAGACCCAGTACTTC,CSARAASWNQETQYF
TRBD1,NA,TRBJ2-5,TRBV30,TGTGCCATTGGGACAGGGGGGCAAGAGACCCAGTACTTC,CAIGTGGQETQYF
NA,NA,TRBJ1-5,TRBV29-1,TGCAGCGTTGAGAGGGTACGCTTACCGCCCCAGCATTTT,CSVERVRLPPQHF
TRBD1,NA,TRBJ2-7,TRBV6-6,TGTGCCAGCAGTTTGACAGGGTACGTCGAGCAGTACTTC,CASSLTGYVEQYF
NA,NA,TRBJ2-5,TRBV20-1,TGCAGTGCTAGAGCCCCCCTTGCCTTGACAGGTTTCCAAGAGACCCAGTACTTC,CSARAPLALTGFQETQYF
TRBD1,NA,TRBJ2-5,TRBV30,TGTGCCTGGAAGGTTAGGGGGCTCCCCTCTTCGACCCAGTACTTC,CAWKVRGLPSSTQYF
NA,NA,TRBJ1-1,TRBV5-1,TGCGCCAGCAGCTTGAGCCTAGCCCAGAACACTGAAGCTTTCTTT,CASSLSLAQNTEAFF
NA,NA,TRBJ1-1,TRBV28,TGTGCCAGCAGAGGTAGGGGTAGAAACACTGAAGCTTTCTTT,CASRGRGRNTEAFF
NA,NA,TRBJ2-7,TRBV2,TGTGCCAGCACTGAGTTGTCAGGGTGGGAGCAGTACTTC,CASTELSGWEQYF
NA,once,TRBJ1-6,TRBV30,TGTGCCTGGAGTGTAAGAGGACCGACTTCATCCCTCCACTTT,CAWSVRGPTSSLHF
NA,NA,TRBJ1-2,TRBV20-1,TGCAGTGCTAGAGATCCGGCCGGGAGCTATGGCTACACCTTC,CSARDPAGSYGYTF
TRBD1,NA,TRBJ2-1,TRBV29-1,TGCAGCGTTTCGACAGGGGCTTTAGGTGAGCAGTTCTTC,CSVSTGALGEQFF
NA,NA,TRBJ1-1,TRBV7-9,TGTGCCAGCCATTCGGGCAGGGGGAACACTGAAGCTTTCTTT,CASHSGRGNTEAFF
TRBD1,NA,TRBJ1-1,TRBV11-2,TGTGCCAGCACCCGACAGGGGGCGTCCACTGAAGCTTTCTTT,CASTRQGASTEAFF
NA,few,TRBJ1-1,TRBV27,TGTGCCAGCAGTGGACGGATGAACACTGAAGCTTTCTTT,CASSGRMNTEAFF
TRBD2,NA,TRBJ2-2,TRBV28,TGTGCCAGCAGTGGGTCTAGCGGGGGAACCGGGGAGCTGTTTTTT,CASSGSSGGTGELFF
NA,NA,TRBJ2-5,TRBV2,TGTGCCAGCAATCTAAGGCAAGAGACCCAGTACTTC,CASNLRQETQYF
TRBD2,NA,TRBJ2-1,TRBV29-1,TGCAGCGTTGAAGTCCCCGGGGGGGCCAGTGAGCAGTTCTTC,CSVEVPGGASEQFF
NA,NA,TRBJ1-5,TRBV29-1,TGCAGCGCCCAGGGTGCTCCCAATCAGCCCCAGCATTTT,CSAQGAPNQPQHF